The clone carrying this T cell receptor beta chain was observed a few times. Germline values: CDR1 DFQATT, CDR2 SNEGSKA (reference sequence). This CDR3 region has 15 residues. Trimming stripped 2 bases from V and 5 bases from J, with 18 bases between. This entry belongs to a study of regulatory T cells in long-lasting Graves disease. Investigators prepared the TCR beta libraries by applying iRepertoire HTBI primers and Arm-PCR of CDR3 regions. TCRdb analysed the multiplex PCR reads with MiXCR anew, one entry per CDR3 protein. The sample holds roughly 450,000 distinct CDR3 sequences, around 21% seen once. Described time point: persistent/refractory GD, antithyroid drugs over 5 years with positive TRAb. Construction of the TCR library relied on RNA isolated from PBMCs. An endocrinology unit in Xi'an, China, supplied the patients.

The source was peripheral blood mononuclear cells (PBMCs), collected when the disease was refractory, from a patient treated with antithyroid drugs. The TCR sequence derives from a female donor with Graves disease. The genes are TRBV20-1 and TRBJ2-5; D possibly corresponds to TRBD2 (6 bases). The CDR3 sequence is CSARPNRGLAETQYF. In nucleotides, the CDR3 is TGCAGTGCTAGACCCAATAGAGGGCTAGCGGAGACCCAGTACTTC.